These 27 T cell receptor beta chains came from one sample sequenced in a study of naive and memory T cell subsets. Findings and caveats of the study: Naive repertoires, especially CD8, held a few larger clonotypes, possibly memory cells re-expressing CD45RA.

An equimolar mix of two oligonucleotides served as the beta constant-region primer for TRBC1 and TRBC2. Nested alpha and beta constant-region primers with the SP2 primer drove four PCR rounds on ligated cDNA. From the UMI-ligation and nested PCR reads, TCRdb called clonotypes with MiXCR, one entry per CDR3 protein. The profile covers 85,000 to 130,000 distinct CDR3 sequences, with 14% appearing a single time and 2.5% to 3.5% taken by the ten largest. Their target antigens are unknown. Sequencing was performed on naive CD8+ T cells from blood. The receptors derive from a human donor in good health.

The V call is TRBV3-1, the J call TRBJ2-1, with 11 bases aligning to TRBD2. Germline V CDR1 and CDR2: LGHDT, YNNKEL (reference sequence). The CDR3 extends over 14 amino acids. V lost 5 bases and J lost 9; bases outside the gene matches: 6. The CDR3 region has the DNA TGTGCCAGCAGCACACTAACTAGCGGGGGTGAGCAGTTCTTC. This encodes CASSTLTSGGEQFF.

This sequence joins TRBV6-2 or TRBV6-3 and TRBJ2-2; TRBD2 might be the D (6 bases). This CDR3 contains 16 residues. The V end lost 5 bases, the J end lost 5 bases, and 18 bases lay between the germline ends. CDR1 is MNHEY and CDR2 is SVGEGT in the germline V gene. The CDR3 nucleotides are TGTGCCAGCAGTCCCCCCCACCCAAGCGGGACCGGGGAGCTGTTTTTT. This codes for CASSPPHPSGTGELFF.

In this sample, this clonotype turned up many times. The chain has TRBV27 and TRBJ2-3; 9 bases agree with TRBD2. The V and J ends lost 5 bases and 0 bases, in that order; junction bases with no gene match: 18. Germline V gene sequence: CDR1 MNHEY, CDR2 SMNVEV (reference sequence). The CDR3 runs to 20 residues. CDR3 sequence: CASSELGLAYGTSSTDTQYF. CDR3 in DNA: TGTGCCAGCAGTGAGTTGGGACTAGCCTACGGAACATCTAGCACAGATACGCAGTATTTT.

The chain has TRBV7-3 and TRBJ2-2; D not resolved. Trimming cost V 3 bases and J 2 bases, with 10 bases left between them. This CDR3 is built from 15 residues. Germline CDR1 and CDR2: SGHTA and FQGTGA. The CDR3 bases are TGTGCCAGCAGCTTTATAGGGTCCAACACCGGGGAGCTGTTTTTT. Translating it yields CASSFIGSNTGELFF.

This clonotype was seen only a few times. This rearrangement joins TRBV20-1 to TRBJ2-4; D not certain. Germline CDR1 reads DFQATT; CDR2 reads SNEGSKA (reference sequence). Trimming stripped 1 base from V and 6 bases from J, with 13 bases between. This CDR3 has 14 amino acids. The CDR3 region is CSARGSTLPNIQYF. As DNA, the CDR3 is TGCAGTGCTAGAGGTAGCACACTACCAAACATTCAGTACTTC.

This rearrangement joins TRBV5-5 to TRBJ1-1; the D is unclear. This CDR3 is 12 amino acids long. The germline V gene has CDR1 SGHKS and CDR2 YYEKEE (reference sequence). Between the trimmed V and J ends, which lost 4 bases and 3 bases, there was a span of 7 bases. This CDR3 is CASSLTYTEAFF. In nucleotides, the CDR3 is TGTGCCAGCAGCCTCACCTACACTGAAGCTTTCTTT.

This CDR3 reads CASSPPQSGANVLTF. CDR3 coding DNA: TGTGCCAGCAGCCCGCCACAGAGTGGGGCCAACGTCCTGACTTTC. The chain recombines TRBV7-9 with TRBJ2-6; no clear D. The CDR3 has 15 amino acids. V was shortened by 5 bases and J by 3 bases, with 11 bases between the two germline ends. Looked up from germline, CDR1 is SEHNR and CDR2 is FQNEAQ (reference sequence).

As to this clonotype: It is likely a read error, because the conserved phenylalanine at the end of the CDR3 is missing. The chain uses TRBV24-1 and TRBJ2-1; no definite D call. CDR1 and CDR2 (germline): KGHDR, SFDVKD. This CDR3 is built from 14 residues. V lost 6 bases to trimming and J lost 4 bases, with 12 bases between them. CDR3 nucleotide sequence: TGTGCCACCAGTAGGCCGGACCTTTACAATGAGCAGTTCTCC. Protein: CATSRPDLYNEQFS.

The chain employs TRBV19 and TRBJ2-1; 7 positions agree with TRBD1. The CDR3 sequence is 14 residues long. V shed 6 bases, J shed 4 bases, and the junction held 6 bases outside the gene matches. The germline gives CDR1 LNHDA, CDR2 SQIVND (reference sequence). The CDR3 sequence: CASRTGTDYNEQFF. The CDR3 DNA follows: TGTGCCAGTAGGACCGGGACAGATTACAATGAGCAGTTCTTC.

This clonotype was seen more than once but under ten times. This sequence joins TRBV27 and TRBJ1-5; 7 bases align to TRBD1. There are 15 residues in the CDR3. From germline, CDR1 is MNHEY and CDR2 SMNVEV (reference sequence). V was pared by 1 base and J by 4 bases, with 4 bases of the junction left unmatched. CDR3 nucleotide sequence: TGTGCCAGCAGTTTATTGAGGGGGCCTAATCAGCCCCAGCATTTT. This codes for CASSLLRGPNQPQHF.

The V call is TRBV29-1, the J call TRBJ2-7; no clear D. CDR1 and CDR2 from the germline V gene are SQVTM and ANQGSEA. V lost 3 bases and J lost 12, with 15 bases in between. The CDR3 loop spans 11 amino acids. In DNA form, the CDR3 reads TGCAGCGTTGATCGTGGGAACGGTCTGTACTTC. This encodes CSVDRGNGLYF.

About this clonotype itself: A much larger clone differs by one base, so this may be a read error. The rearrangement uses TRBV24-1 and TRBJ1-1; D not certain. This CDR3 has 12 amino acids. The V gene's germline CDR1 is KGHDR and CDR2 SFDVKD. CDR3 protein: CDTSKKNTEAFF. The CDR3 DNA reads TGTGACACCAGTAAGAAGAACACTGAAGCTTTCTTT.

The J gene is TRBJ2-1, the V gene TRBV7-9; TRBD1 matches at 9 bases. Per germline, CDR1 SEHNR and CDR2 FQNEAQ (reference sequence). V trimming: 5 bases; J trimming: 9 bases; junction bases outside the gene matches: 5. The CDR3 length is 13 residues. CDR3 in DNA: TGTGCCAGCAGCCCAACAGGGGGCGGTGAGCAGTTCTTC. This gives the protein CASSPTGGGEQFF. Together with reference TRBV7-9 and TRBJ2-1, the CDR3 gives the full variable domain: DTGVSQNPRHKITKRGQNVTFRCDPISEHNRLYWYRQTLGQGPEFLTYFQNEAQLEKSRLLSDRFSAERPKGSFSTLEIQRTEQGDSAMYLCASSPTGGGEQFFGPGTRLTVL.

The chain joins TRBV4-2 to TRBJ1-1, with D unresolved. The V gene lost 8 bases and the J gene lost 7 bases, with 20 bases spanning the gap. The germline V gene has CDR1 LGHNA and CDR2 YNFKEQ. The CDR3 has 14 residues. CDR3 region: CASAPAVEVGEAFF. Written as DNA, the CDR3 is TGTGCCAGCGCCCCTGCCGTGGAGGTAGGTGAAGCTTTCTTT.

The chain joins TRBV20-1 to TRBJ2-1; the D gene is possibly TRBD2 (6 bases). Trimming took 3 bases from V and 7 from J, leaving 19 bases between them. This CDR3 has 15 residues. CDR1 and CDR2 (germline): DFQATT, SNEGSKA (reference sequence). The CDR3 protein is CSASAIGLNFNEQFF. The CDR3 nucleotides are TGCAGTGCTAGTGCGATCGGACTAAACTTTAATGAGCAGTTCTTC.

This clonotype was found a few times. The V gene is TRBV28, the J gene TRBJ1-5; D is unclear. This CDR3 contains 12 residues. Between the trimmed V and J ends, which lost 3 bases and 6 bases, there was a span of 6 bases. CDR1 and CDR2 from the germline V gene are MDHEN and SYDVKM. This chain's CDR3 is CASSFEVQPQHF. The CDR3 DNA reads TGTGCCAGCAGTTTCGAGGTTCAGCCCCAGCATTTT. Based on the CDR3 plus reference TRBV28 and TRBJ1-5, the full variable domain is DVKVTQSSRYLVKRTGEKVFLECVQDMDHENMFWYRQDPGLGLRLIYFSYDVKMKEKGDIPEGYSVSREKKERFSLILESASTNQTSMYLCASSFEVQPQHFGDGTRLSIL.

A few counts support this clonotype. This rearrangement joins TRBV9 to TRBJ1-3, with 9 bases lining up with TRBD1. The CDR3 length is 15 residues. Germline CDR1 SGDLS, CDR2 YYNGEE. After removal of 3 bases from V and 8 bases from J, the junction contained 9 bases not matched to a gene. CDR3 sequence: CASSAGTGSQDTIYF. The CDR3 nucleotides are TGTGCCAGCAGCGCTGGGACAGGGTCTCAGGACACCATATATTTT.

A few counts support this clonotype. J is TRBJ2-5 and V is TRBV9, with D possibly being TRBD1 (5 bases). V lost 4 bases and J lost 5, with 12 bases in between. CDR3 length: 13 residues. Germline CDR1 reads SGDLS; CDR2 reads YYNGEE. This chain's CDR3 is CASSPTTVETQYF. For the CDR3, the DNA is TGTGCCAGCAGCCCCACGACAGTGGAGACCCAGTACTTC. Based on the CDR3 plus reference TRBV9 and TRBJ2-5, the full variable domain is DSGVTQTPKHLITATGQRVTLRCSPRSGDLSVYWYQQSLDQGLQFLIQYYNGEERAKGNILERFSAQQFPDLHSELNLSSLELGDSALYFCASSPTTVETQYFGPGTRLLVL.

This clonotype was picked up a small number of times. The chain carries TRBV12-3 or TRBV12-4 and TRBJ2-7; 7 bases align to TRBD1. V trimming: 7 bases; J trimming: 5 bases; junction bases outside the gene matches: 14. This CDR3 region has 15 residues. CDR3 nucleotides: TGTGCCAGCACCGGAGTGTCAAGACAGGGAAACGAGCAGTACTTC. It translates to CASTGVSRQGNEQYF.

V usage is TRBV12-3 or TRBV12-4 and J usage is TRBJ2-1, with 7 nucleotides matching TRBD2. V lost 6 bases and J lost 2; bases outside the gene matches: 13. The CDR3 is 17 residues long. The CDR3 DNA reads TGTGCCAGCAGCGACTATGGGCTAGCGGAAACCTACAATGAGCAGTTCTTC. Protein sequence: CASSDYGLAETYNEQFF.

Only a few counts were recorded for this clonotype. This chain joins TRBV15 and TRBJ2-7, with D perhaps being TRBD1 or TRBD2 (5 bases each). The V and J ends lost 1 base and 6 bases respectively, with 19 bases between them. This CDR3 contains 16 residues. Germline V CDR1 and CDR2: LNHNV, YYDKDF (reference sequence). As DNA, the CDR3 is TGTGCCACCAGCAGAGGCTTGGTCGTGGGGACCGTCGAGCAGTACTTC. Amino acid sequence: CATSRGLVVGTVEQYF.

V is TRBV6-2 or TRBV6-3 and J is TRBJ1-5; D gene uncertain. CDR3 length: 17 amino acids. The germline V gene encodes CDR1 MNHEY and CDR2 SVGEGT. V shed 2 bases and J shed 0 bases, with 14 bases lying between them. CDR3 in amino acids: CASSYPDGLYSNQPQHF. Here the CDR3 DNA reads TGTGCCAGCAGTTACCCGGACGGGCTGTATAGCAATCAGCCCCAGCATTTT.

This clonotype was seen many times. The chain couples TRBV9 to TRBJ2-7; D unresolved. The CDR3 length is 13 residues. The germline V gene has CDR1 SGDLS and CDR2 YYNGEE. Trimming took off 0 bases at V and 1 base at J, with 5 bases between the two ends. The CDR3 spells CASSVGQSYEQYF. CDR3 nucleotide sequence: TGTGCCAGCAGCGTAGGGCAGTCCTACGAGCAGTACTTC.

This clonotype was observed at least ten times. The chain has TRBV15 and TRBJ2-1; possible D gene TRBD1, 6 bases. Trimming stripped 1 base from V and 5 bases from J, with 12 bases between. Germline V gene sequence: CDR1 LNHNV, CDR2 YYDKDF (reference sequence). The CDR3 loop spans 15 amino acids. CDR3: CATSRVKGVNNEQFF. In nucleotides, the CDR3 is TGTGCCACCAGCAGAGTAAAGGGGGTGAACAATGAGCAGTTCTTC.

This CDR3 is CATQLAGVPDTQYF. DNA of the CDR3: TGCGCCACCCAACTAGCGGGAGTTCCCGATACGCAGTATTTT. The V gene is TRBV23-1, the J gene TRBJ2-3; the match to TRBD2 covers 11 bases. TRBV23-1 is flagged as an ORF with uncertain function. V trimming: 10 bases; J trimming: 6 bases; junction bases outside the gene matches: 9. The CDR3 has 14 amino acids.

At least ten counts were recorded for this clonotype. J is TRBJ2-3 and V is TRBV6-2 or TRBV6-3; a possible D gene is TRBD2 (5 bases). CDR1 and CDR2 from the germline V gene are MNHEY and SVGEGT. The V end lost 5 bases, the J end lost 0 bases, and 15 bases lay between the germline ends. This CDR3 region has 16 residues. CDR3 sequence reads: CASSGRTEASTDTQYF. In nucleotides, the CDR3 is TGTGCCAGCAGTGGACGGACTGAAGCTAGCACAGATACGCAGTATTTT.

CDR3 region: CSARDEWRVDTQYF. The CDR3 DNA reads as TGCAGTGCTAGAGATGAGTGGCGGGTAGATACGCAGTATTTT. This sequence joins TRBV20-1 and TRBJ2-3; D may be TRBD2 (5 bases). Germline values: CDR1 DFQATT, CDR2 SNEGSKA (reference sequence). Between the trimmed V and J ends, which lost 0 bases and 5 bases, there was a span of 12 bases. This CDR3 comprises 14 residues.